These 32 T cell receptor beta chains came from one sample sequenced in a study of T-cell reconstitution after alpha-beta-depleted transplantation in children (dated by TCRdb to about 2016). Library construction relied on PCR. Instrument used: Illumina HiSeq 2500. To normalize quantification of the TCRbeta repertoire, the TCR libraries were built with molecular barcoding that relied on unique molecular identifiers. TCRdb took the public reads, trimmed them with fastp at Q25, ran MiXCR for clone calling and kept in-frame beta chains. For every CDR3 protein sequence, its rows merge into one entry that carries the most common genes and DNA. The sample records 300,000 to 400,000 distinct CDR3 sequences, about an eighth of which are singletons. The leading ten clones occupy about 4.5% of the sample. The input for sequencing was PBMCs, taken from the stem cell graft. The receptors were sampled from a human donor who donated a stem cell graft to a child with Fanconi anemia.

This clonotype was counted between two and nine times. This CDR3 fails to terminate in the conserved phenylalanine or tryptophan, so it likely reflects a read error. No DNA is shown, since the ends of the CDR3 on it are uncertain; the CDR3 is the one TCRdb lists. This rearrangement joins TRBV20-1 to TRBJ1-1. Termini included, the CDR3 measures 12 amino acids. Germline V gene data show CDR1 as DFQATT and CDR2 as SNEGSKA (reference sequence). The CDR3 here is CSARDPGGRGGL.

This clonotype has more than one count but fewer than ten. The chain joins TRBV20-1 to TRBJ2-5, with TRBD1 matching 8 bases. V lost 3 bases to trimming and J lost 2 bases; unmatched junction nucleotides: 5. Germline V gene data show CDR1 as DFQATT and CDR2 as SNEGSKA (reference sequence). CDR3 size: 14 residues. CDR3 loop: CSASRRQGQETQYF. CDR3 in DNA: TGCAGTGCTAGCCGAAGACAGGGGCAAGAGACCCAGTACTTC.

The chain joins TRBV6-2 or TRBV6-3 to TRBJ1-3; no reliable D call. The CDR3 sequence is 14 residues long. The germline V gene encodes CDR1 MNHEY and CDR2 SVGEGT. V gave up 7 bases and J gave up 2 bases, with 12 bases separating them. CDR3 sequence: CASKPAITGNTIYF. CDR3 DNA: TGTGCCAGCAAGCCGGCGATAACTGGAAACACCATATATTTT.

The chain couples TRBV11-2 to TRBJ1-1, with a possible D match to TRBD1 (5 bases). CDR3 length: 13 residues. The germline V gene encodes CDR1 SGHAT and CDR2 FQNNGV. Trimming removed 2 bases at V and 4 bases at J, with 8 bases between. The CDR3 protein is CASSLQRGTEAFF. The CDR3 bases are TGTGCCAGCAGCTTACAAAGGGGCACTGAAGCTTTCTTT.

The chain couples TRBV19 to TRBJ2-5, with D perhaps given as TRBD1 or TRBD2 (5 bases each). Germline CDR1 is LNHDA and CDR2 is SQIVND (reference sequence). The CDR3 loop spans 15 amino acids. V gave up 0 bases and J gave up 5 bases, with 13 bases separating them. The CDR3 loop is CASSIDPGPTETQYF. The CDR3 nucleotides are TGTGCCAGTAGTATAGACCCGGGACCCACGGAGACCCAGTACTTC.

Written as DNA, the CDR3 is TGTGCCAGCAGCCAAGAACCCCCATTGGTGCACGAGCAGTACTTC. Protein product: CASSQEPPLVHEQYF. The rearrangement joins TRBV3-1 to TRBJ2-7; unclear D gene. The CDR3 extends over 15 amino acids. CDR1 is LGHDT, CDR2 YNNKEL, per germline (reference sequence). V dropped 0 bases and J dropped 5 bases, with 14 bases sitting between them.

V gene TRBV19 combines with J gene TRBJ1-5, with 7 bases matching TRBD1. Germline trimming cut 4 bases from V and 7 bases from J; bases unmatched to any gene: 4. The CDR3 contains 13 residues. Germline V gene sequence: CDR1 LNHDA, CDR2 SQIVND (reference sequence). CDR3 amino acids: CASSTGGDQPQHF. For the CDR3, the DNA is TGTGCCAGTAGTACAGGGGGGGACCAGCCCCAGCATTTT.

A single count supports this clonotype. The J gene is TRBJ2-1, the V gene TRBV5-1, with 9 bases that match TRBD2. The CDR3 is 15 residues long. CDR1 is SGHRS and CDR2 is YFSETQ in the germline V gene. Losses at the gene ends were 0 bases for V and 9 bases for J; bases not matched to a gene: 7. The CDR3 DNA reads TGCGCCAGCAGCTTGGACCCCACACTAGCGGGTGAGCAGTTCTTC. Amino acids: CASSLDPTLAGEQFF.

This chain links TRBV5-1 with TRBJ1-1; perhaps TRBD1 as D (6 bases). CDR1 and CDR2 (germline): SGHRS, YFSETQ. This CDR3 comprises 16 residues. Trimming took 0 bases from V and 3 from J, leaving 15 bases between them. The CDR3 reads CASSLGETGDHTEAFF. CDR3 bases: TGCGCCAGCAGCTTGGGGGAGACAGGCGACCACACTGAAGCTTTCTTT.

This clonotype was observed at least ten times. The CDR3 is CASDPGVQETQYF. Here the CDR3 DNA reads TGTGCCAGCGATCCAGGGGTTCAGGAGACCCAGTACTTC. The V and J genes are TRBV2 and TRBJ2-5; a weak D match, TRBD1 (6 bases). Germline V lookup: CDR1 SNHLY, CDR2 FYNNEI. The V gene lost 8 bases and the J gene lost 5 bases, with 15 bases spanning the gap. This CDR3 comprises 13 residues.

This clonotype came up a few times. V and J are TRBV9 and TRBJ2-6, with D unclear. Germline V CDR1 and CDR2: SGDLS, YYNGEE. The CDR3 has 15 residues. Trimming left V 0 bases short and J 2 bases short, with 6 bases between. CDR3 loop: CASSVEDAGANVLTF. The CDR3, as DNA: TGTGCCAGCAGCGTAGAGGACGCTGGGGCCAACGTCCTGACTTTC.

This clonotype was seen only a few times. The genes are TRBV5-1 and TRBJ1-4; D unresolved. The CDR3 spans 13 residues. Trimming left V 2 bases short and J 8 bases short, with 10 bases between. Germline CDR1 and CDR2: SGHRS and YFSETQ. CDR3 in DNA: TGCGCCAGCAGCTTTGGCTCGAGAGAAAAACTGTTTTTT. This translates into CASSFGSREKLFF.

The CDR3 protein is CASSPTTTSGGLAKNIQYF. The CDR3, as DNA: TGTGCCAGCAGCCCCACGACGACTAGCGGGGGCCTAGCCAAAAACATTCAGTACTTC. The chain has TRBV7-6 and TRBJ2-4; 12 bases match TRBD2. V was pared by 5 bases and J by 0 bases, with 11 bases of the junction left unmatched. The CDR3 spans 19 residues. The V gene's germline CDR1 is SGHVS and CDR2 FNYEAQ.

This clonotype was detected only a few times. This rearrangement joins TRBV12-3 or TRBV12-4 to TRBJ1-2; 8 bases match TRBD1. CDR3 length: 15 amino acids. Trimming cost V 1 base and J 4 bases; bases outside gene matches: 5. The CDR3, as DNA: TGTGCCAGCAGTTTAGATACAGGGGGTTTCTATGGCTACACCTTC. It yields the protein CASSLDTGGFYGYTF.

This clonotype was observed a handful of times. This chain uses TRBV5-1 with TRBJ2-1; the D call may be TRBD1 or TRBD2 (5 bases each). The V and J ends lost 3 bases and 1 base respectively, with 11 bases between them. The CDR3 extends over 15 amino acids. Germline lookup yields CDR1 SGHRS and CDR2 YFSETQ. The CDR3 DNA is TGCGCCAGCAGCTCCGAGGGACCTTCCTACAATGAGCAGTTCTTC. It is translated as CASSSEGPSYNEQFF.

Many counts were recorded for this clonotype. The chain employs TRBV12-3 or TRBV12-4 and TRBJ2-5, with D tentatively TRBD2 (5 bases). The CDR3 contains 12 residues. V was shortened by 7 bases and J by 3 bases, with 9 bases between the two germline ends. CDR3: CASTPGKETQYF. The CDR3 region has the DNA TGTGCCAGCACCCCGGGGAAAGAGACCCAGTACTTC.

This clonotype was observed many times. The chain carries TRBV7-9 and TRBJ2-7; TRBD1 matches 7 bases. In germline, CDR1 is SEHNR, CDR2 FQNEAQ (reference sequence). The CDR3 has 13 amino acids. Germline trimming cut 7 bases from V and 4 bases from J; bases unmatched to any gene: 7. CDR3 amino acids: CASTRDSSYEQYF. CDR3 in DNA: TGTGCCAGCACTCGGGACAGTTCGTACGAGCAGTACTTC.

This clonotype was seen repeatedly, ten times or more. The rearrangement joins TRBV2 to TRBJ2-4; no clear D gene. Per the germline V gene, CDR1 is SNHLY and CDR2 is FYNNEI. Between the trimmed V and J ends, which lost 4 bases and 4 bases, there was a span of 8 bases. The CDR3 length is 13 residues. The CDR3 spells CASSVDGKNIQYF. DNA of the CDR3: TGTGCCAGCAGTGTAGATGGGAAAAACATTCAGTACTTC.

This clonotype was found a few times. The chain has TRBV6-4 and TRBJ2-1; D assignment may be TRBD1 or TRBD2 (6 bases each). V dropped 0 bases and J dropped 7 bases, with 16 bases sitting between them. The CDR3 consists of 16 residues. Germline V gene lookup returns CDR1 MRHNA and CDR2 SNTAGT. For the CDR3, the DNA is TGTGCCAGCAGTGACTCAGGGGCGCGAGGGGGGAATGAGCAGTTCTTC. The encoded protein is CASSDSGARGGNEQFF.

This clonotype was detected many times. This sequence joins TRBV27 and TRBJ2-2; D possibly corresponds to TRBD1 (6 bases). Germline lookup yields CDR1 MNHEY and CDR2 SMNVEV (reference sequence). The CDR3 loop spans 12 amino acids. V was cut by 8 bases and J by 3 bases, with 7 bases left in between. The CDR3 region is CASEGDTGELFF. CDR3 in DNA: TGTGCCAGCGAGGGGGACACCGGGGAGCTGTTTTTT.

The V and J genes are TRBV9 and TRBJ1-2; the match to TRBD1 covers 11 bases. The length of the CDR3 is 17 residues. The junction had 11 bases not matched to a gene; V was cut back by 3 bases and J by 4 bases. Per germline, CDR1 SGDLS and CDR2 YYNGEE. In DNA form, the CDR3 reads TGTGCCAGCAGCGGCGGGACAGGGGGGCCGGCAATCTATGGCTACACCTTC. The encoded protein is CASSGGTGGPAIYGYTF.

Only a few counts were recorded for this clonotype. The V and J genes are TRBV11-2 and TRBJ2-1; D might be TRBD1 (6 bases). This CDR3 comprises 15 residues. The germline gives CDR1 SGHAT, CDR2 FQNNGV. Trimming took 5 bases from V and 7 from J, leaving 18 bases between them. The CDR3 spells CASSTSQGRSNEQFF. CDR3 DNA: TGTGCCAGCAGCACCTCCCAGGGGCGGTCGAATGAGCAGTTCTTC.

The rearrangement uses TRBV11-1 and TRBJ1-1; the D gene is possibly TRBD1 (5 bases). This CDR3 region has 12 residues. Trimming stripped 5 bases from V and 7 bases from J, with 11 bases between. Germline V lookup: CDR1 SGHAT, CDR2 FQDESV (reference sequence). The CDR3 spells CASSDDRLEAFF. Written as DNA, the CDR3 is TGTGCCAGCAGCGATGACAGACTTGAAGCTTTCTTT.

The CDR3 nucleotides read TGTGCCAGCAGCTTACGGGACGTCGCCGGGGAGCTGTTTTTT. This gives the protein CASSLRDVAGELFF. This chain uses TRBV11-2 with TRBJ2-2; either TRBD1 or TRBD2 may fit D (5 bases each). There are 14 residues in the CDR3. Germline V gene sequence: CDR1 SGHAT, CDR2 FQNNGV. The germline V and J ends were trimmed by 2 bases and 6 bases, with 10 bases remaining between them. Variable domain in full (rest from reference TRBV11-2 and TRBJ2-2): EAGVAQSPRYKIIEKRQSVAFWCNPISGHATLYWYQQILGQGPKLLIQFQNNGVVDDSQLPKDRFSAERLKGVDSTLKIQPAKLEDSAVYLCASSLRDVAGELFFGEGSRLTVL.

The chain joins TRBV5-1 to TRBJ2-4; 9 bases are shared with TRBD1. The V and J ends lost 3 bases and 8 bases, in that order; junction bases with no gene match: 3. There are 13 residues in the CDR3. The germline gives CDR1 SGHRS, CDR2 YFSETQ. This CDR3 reads CASSSGTGYIQYF. CDR3 coding DNA: TGCGCCAGCAGCTCCGGGACAGGGTACATTCAGTACTTC.

The gene calls are TRBV5-6 and TRBJ2-5, with D uncertain. Looked up from germline, CDR1 is SGHDT and CDR2 is YYEEEE. The germline V and J ends were trimmed by 1 base and 0 bases, with 10 bases remaining between them. The CDR3 covers 15 residues. The CDR3 sequence: CASSLYSINQETQYF. CDR3 nucleotides: TGTGCCAGCAGCTTGTATTCCATAAACCAAGAGACCCAGTACTTC.

There are many counts of this clonotype. The chain has TRBV27 and TRBJ2-6; D unclear. CDR3 length: 14 residues. The V and J ends lost 4 bases and 0 bases respectively, with 4 bases between them. Germline loops: CDR1 MNHEY, CDR2 SMNVEV (reference sequence). Written as DNA, the CDR3 is TGTGCCAGCAGTTCCCGCTCTGGGGCCAACGTCCTGACTTTC. Protein: CASSSRSGANVLTF.

CDR3 sequence: CASSLVSSGEQFF. The CDR3 coding sequence is TGTGCCAGCAGCTTAGTCTCCTCGGGTGAGCAGTTCTTC. The rearrangement uses TRBV11-3 and TRBJ2-1, with unresolved D. Trimming stripped 1 base from V and 9 bases from J, with 10 bases between. The CDR3 runs to 13 residues. The germline V gene encodes CDR1 SGHNT and CDR2 YENEEA.

The V call is TRBV18, the J call TRBJ2-7; maybe TRBD2 (6 bases). The germline V gene has CDR1 KGHSH and CDR2 LQKENI. This CDR3 contains 11 residues. Trimming shortened V by 6 bases and J by 7 bases, and 10 bases separated the two germline ends. This CDR3 reads CASSPGREQYF. The CDR3 coding sequence is TGTGCCAGCTCCCCGGGGAGGGAGCAGTACTTC.

This clonotype has at least ten counts. The V and J genes are TRBV6-2 or TRBV6-3 and TRBJ1-2; D is unresolved. The ends were cut back, 6 bases at V and 5 bases at J, with 13 bases in the middle. The CDR3 length is 13 residues. Germline CDR1 and CDR2: MNHEY and SVGEGT. CDR3 amino acids: CASSPGPSYGYTF. CDR3 bases: TGTGCCAGCAGCCCTGGACCGAGTTATGGCTACACCTTC.

There are a few counts of this clonotype. The V call is TRBV5-1, the J call TRBJ1-1; D not certain. Germline CDR1 is SGHRS and CDR2 is YFSETQ. V lost 0 bases, J lost 1 base, and 13 bases lay in between. The CDR3 is made up of 16 amino acids. CDR3 bases: TGCGCCAGCAGCTTGGGTGCACGGGCCCCGAACACTGAAGCTTTCTTT. Encoded protein: CASSLGARAPNTEAFF.

This clonotype was picked up many times. The rearrangement joins TRBV6-6 to TRBJ1-5, with TRBD1 matching over 10 bases. The CDR3 sequence is 21 residues long. Germline V gene data show CDR1 as MNHNY and CDR2 as SVGAGI (reference sequence). The J segment lost 2 bases and the V segment lost 6 bases, leaving 22 bases of the junction unmatched. The CDR3 loop is CASSLSPRQGAGGAGNQPQHF. The CDR3 region has the DNA TGTGCCAGCAGCCTATCACCCAGACAGGGGGCCGGCGGGGCTGGCAATCAGCCCCAGCATTTT.